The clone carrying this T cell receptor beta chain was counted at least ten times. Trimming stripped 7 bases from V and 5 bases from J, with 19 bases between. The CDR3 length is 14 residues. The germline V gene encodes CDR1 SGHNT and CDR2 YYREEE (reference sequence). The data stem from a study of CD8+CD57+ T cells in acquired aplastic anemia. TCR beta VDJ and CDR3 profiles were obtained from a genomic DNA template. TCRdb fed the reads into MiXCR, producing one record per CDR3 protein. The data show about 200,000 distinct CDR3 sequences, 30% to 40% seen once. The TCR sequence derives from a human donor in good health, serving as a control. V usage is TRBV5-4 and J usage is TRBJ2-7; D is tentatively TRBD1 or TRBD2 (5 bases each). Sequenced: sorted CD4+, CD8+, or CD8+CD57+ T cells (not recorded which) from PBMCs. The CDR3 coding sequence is TGTGCCAGCTCAGATGCATGGGGGAGCCACGAGCAGTACTTC. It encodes CASSDAWGSHEQYF. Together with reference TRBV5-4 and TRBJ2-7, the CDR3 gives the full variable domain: ETGVTQSPTHLIKTRGQQVTLRCSSQSGHNTVSWYQQALGQGPQFIFQYYREEENGRGNFPPRFSGLQFPNYSSELNVNALELDDSALYLCASSDAWGSHEQYFGPGTRLTVT.